The sequence of this T cell receptor beta chain was determined in a study of shared clonotypes between healthy human individuals. The wider study: The cohort comprised a couple of women and a few men. Their ages spanned 18 to 49 years. Study results and caveats: The expectation was that sequencing depth would affect clonotype sharing among donors.

As to this clone: Its antigen is not known.

Only CD45RO-negative cells positively selected for CCR7 counted as naive CD8 cells, so terminally differentiated effector memory CD45RA+ cells were excluded. The authors distributed each subset's genomic DNA evenly over several immunoSEQ plates. This table comes from immunoSEQ multiplex PCR, and its TCRdb copy is limited to in-frame clones, with some not included. The sample has about 2.1 million clones; around 93% are singletons. Trimming cost V 4 bases and J 3 bases; bases outside gene matches: 5. Germline-derived CDR1 and CDR2 are SGDLS and YYNGEE. There are 14 residues in the CDR3. This sequence originates from a man younger than 35 in good health. Some clones in this sample may be carry-over from other donors' samples. Sequencing was done on a sample of naive CD8+ T cells from PBMCs. This chain uses TRBV9 with TRBJ1-1; TRBD1 agrees at 8 bases. The CDR3 sequence: CASSPTGDDTEAFF. CDR3 nucleotide sequence: TGTGCCAGCAGCCCGACAGGGGACGACACTGAAGCTTTCTTT. Full variable domain (outside the CDR3, taken from reference TRBV9 and TRBJ1-1): DSGVTQTPKHLITATGQRVTLRCSPRSGDLSVYWYQQSLDQGLQFLIQYYNGEERAKGNILERFSAQQFPDLHSELNLSSLELGDSALYFCASSPTGDDTEAFFGQGTRLTVV.